This TCR beta chain stems from a study of shared clonotypes between healthy human individuals. The CDR3 extends over 13 amino acids. Deletions cut 1 base from V and 1 base from J, with 4 bases between. Germline V CDR1 and CDR2: SGHNT, YENEEA. Sequencing was performed with immunoSEQ multiplex PCR; in TCRdb, only in-frame clones are kept and a portion is missing. This sample has 2 million to 2.5 million clones, with approximately 95% found just once. Concerning this clone: The sample contains more than one DNA sequence encoding this CDR3.

This clonotype originated in a man aged 18 to 30 in good health. V and J are TRBV11-3 and TRBJ1-1, with no clear D. Sample: naive CD4+ T cells sorted from blood. Regarding subset: CD45RA+ positively selected. The chain's CDR3 is CASSLGWNTEAFF. In DNA, the CDR3 is TGTGCCAGCAGCTTAGGGTGGAACACTGAAGCTTTCTTT.